These 23 T cell receptor beta chains were sequenced from one sample in a study of T cells in lung cancer brain metastases. The table came from immunoSEQ multiplex PCR; TCRdb's copy has only in-frame clones and leaves some out. The sample includes 2,500 to 3,000 clones, roughly 90% of them seen just once. Source material: tumor tissue from the primary lung tumor. The receptors originated from a woman in her forties or fifties with non-small cell lung cancer.

The V and J genes are TRBV19 and TRBJ2-3; no firm D call. CDR3 length equals 14 residues. From germline, CDR1 is LNHDA and CDR2 SQIVND (reference sequence). V lost 7 bases and J lost 2, with 13 bases in between. The CDR3 sequence: CASKGRVTTDTQYF. For the CDR3, the DNA is TGTGCCAGTAAGGGTAGAGTCACCACAGATACGCAGTATTTT.

The rearrangement joins TRBV4-1 to TRBJ2-7; either TRBD1 or TRBD2 may supply D (5 bases each). The V end was cut by 4 bases, the J end by 2 bases, with 12 bases between. Germline CDR1 MGHRA, CDR2 YSYEKL. The CDR3 length is 14 residues. The CDR3 nucleotides are TGCGCCAGCAGCCTAAGGGACGGAACCTACGAGCAGTACTTC. Translating gives CASSLRDGTYEQYF.

The CDR3 region has the DNA TGTGCCAGTAGTTCCCTCAGCGGTATGCGGGAAAAACTGTTTTTT. Protein product: CASSSLSGMREKLFF. The chain joins TRBV19 to TRBJ1-4; D remains unclear. This CDR3 is built from 15 residues. V dropped 5 bases and J dropped 8 bases, with 18 bases sitting between them. CDR1 and CDR2 (germline): LNHDA, SQIVND (reference sequence).

The CDR3 loop is CASSWDPSNRQFF. CDR3 coding DNA: TGTGCCAGCAGCTGGGACCCCTCCAATCGGCAGTTCTTC. The rearrangement links TRBV11-2 to TRBJ2-1; the D call may be TRBD1 or TRBD2 (5 bases each). The germline V gene encodes CDR1 SGHAT and CDR2 FQNNGV. The V gene lost 4 bases and the J gene lost 12 bases, with 16 bases spanning the gap. The CDR3 extends over 13 amino acids.

The chain links TRBV5-8 to TRBJ2-2; D is undetermined. CDR3 length: 12 residues. The V and J ends lost 2 bases and 8 bases respectively, with 7 bases between them. Germline values: CDR1 SGHTS, CDR2 YDEGEE. DNA for the CDR3: TGTGCCAGCAGCTTTGGGGTTGGGGAGCTGTTTTTT. It is translated as CASSFGVGELFF.

V and J are TRBV9 and TRBJ2-1, with TRBD2 matching 10 bases. This CDR3 is 16 amino acids long. Germline assignment: CDR1 SGDLS and CDR2 YYNGEE. The V segment lost 6 bases and the J segment 4 bases; nucleotides outside the gene matches: 10. The CDR3 loop is CASTPAGLAWYNEQFF. The CDR3 region has the DNA TGTGCCAGCACTCCGGCGGGACTAGCGTGGTACAATGAGCAGTTCTTC.

This chain links TRBV5-1 with TRBJ1-6, with D possibly matching TRBD1 (6 bases). The CDR3 runs 17 residues. The germline gives CDR1 SGHRS, CDR2 YFSETQ. V was pared by 0 bases and J by 10 bases, with 20 bases between. The CDR3 spells CASSLGVGGRVGSPLHF. The CDR3 DNA reads as TGCGCCAGCAGCTTGGGAGTCGGGGGCAGGGTGGGGTCACCCCTCCACTTT.

The count of this clone is one. The chain has TRBV15 and TRBJ2-5; perhaps TRBD1 as D (5 bases). Trimming took 8 bases from V and 2 from J, leaving 9 bases between them. The CDR3 is made up of 12 amino acids. Germline V gene lookup returns CDR1 LNHNV and CDR2 YYDKDF (reference sequence). The CDR3 DNA follows: TGTGCCACCTCACAGGAGCAAGAGACCCAGTACTTC. Translating it yields CATSQEQETQYF. The complete variable domain, with remaining parts taken from reference TRBV15 and TRBJ2-5, reads DAMVIQNPRYQVTQFGKPVTLSCSQTLNHNVMYWYQQKSSQAPKLLFHYYDKDFNNEADTPDNFQSRRPNTSFCFLDIRSPGLGDTAMYLCATSQEQETQYFGPGTRLLVL.

The V call is TRBV18, the J call TRBJ1-5; TRBD1 matches at 7 bases. Per germline, CDR1 KGHSH and CDR2 LQKENI. The CDR3 has 17 amino acids. V was clipped by 2 bases and J by 7 bases; unmatched bases: 14. The CDR3 DNA is TGTGCCAGCTCACCATCCGGGAACAGGGGCGTCGGGCAGCCCCAGCATTTT. Amino acid sequence: CASSPSGNRGVGQPQHF.

V usage is TRBV7-2 and J usage is TRBJ1-5; TRBD1 matches at 10 bases. CDR3 length equals 17 residues. Germline-derived CDR1 and CDR2 are SGHTA and FQGNSA. The J segment lost 7 bases and the V segment lost 6 bases, leaving 15 bases of the junction unmatched. The CDR3: CASSSGTGTGVGQPQHF. For the CDR3, the DNA is TGTGCCAGCAGTTCCGGAACCGGGACAGGGGTAGGGCAGCCCCAGCATTTT.

This chain connects TRBV29-1 to TRBJ2-2; D remains ambiguous. The V gene lost 3 bases and the J gene lost 7 bases, with 9 bases spanning the gap. The CDR3 runs to 12 residues. Looked up from germline, CDR1 is SQVTM and CDR2 is ANQGSEA. The CDR3 here is CSVESFGGELFF. The CDR3 bases are TGCAGCGTTGAGAGTTTCGGCGGGGAGCTGTTTTTT.

This clone appeared once. The chain employs TRBV4-2 and TRBJ2-2, with TRBD1 matching over 9 bases. Per the germline V gene, CDR1 is LGHNA and CDR2 is YNFKEQ. The CDR3 spans 19 residues. Losses at the gene ends were 3 bases for V and 4 bases for J; bases not matched to a gene: 15. The CDR3 DNA reads TGTGCCAGCAGCCATCCGGGACAGGGCCTCCTTCGGATCACCGGGGAGCTGTTTTTT. This encodes CASSHPGQGLLRITGELFF.

There are a few counts of this clone. The rearrangement links TRBV5-4 to TRBJ1-1; no definite D call. CDR3 size: 13 residues. The V end lost 2 bases, the J end lost 7 bases, and 12 bases lay between the germline ends. CDR1 SGHNT and CDR2 YYREEE come from the germline V gene (reference sequence). CDR3 in amino acids: CASSLSPLGEAFF. The CDR3 DNA reads as TGTGCCAGCAGCTTAAGTCCGTTAGGTGAAGCTTTCTTT.

The V gene is TRBV5-8, the J gene TRBJ1-1; D is unresolved. In germline, CDR1 is SGHTS, CDR2 YDEGEE. Deletions cut 2 bases from V and 6 bases from J, with 11 bases between. The CDR3 contains 13 residues. The CDR3 spells CASSFLSPPEAFF. In DNA, the CDR3 is TGTGCCAGCAGCTTTCTAAGCCCACCTGAAGCTTTCTTT. The entire variable domain, with the rest obtained from reference TRBV5-8 and TRBJ1-1, is as follows: EAGVTQSPTHLIKTRGQQATLRCSPISGHTSVYWYQQALGLGLQFLLWYDEGEERNRGNFPPRFSGRQFPNYSSELNVNALELEDSALYLCASSFLSPPEAFFGQGTRLTVV.

Remarks on this clone: One end of the junction is discordant with germline, which a read error may explain. V gene TRBV19 combines with J gene TRBJ1-5; 8 bases agree with TRBD1. Germline V lookup: CDR1 LNHDA, CDR2 SQIVND (reference sequence). The CDR3 spans 16 residues. The CDR3 region has the DNA TGTGTCAGTAGTGTTTTCAGGGGGCAAGGTAATCAGCCTCAGCATTTT. Residues: CVSSVFRGQGNQPQHF.

The chain joins TRBV18 to TRBJ2-3; D unresolved. Germline assignment: CDR1 KGHSH and CDR2 LQKENI. The CDR3 loop spans 12 amino acids. Trimming took off 3 bases at V and 0 bases at J, with 1 base between the two ends. The CDR3 DNA reads TGTGCCAGCTCACCTAGCACAGATACGCAGTATTTT. Its protein product is CASSPSTDTQYF.

The J gene is TRBJ2-3, the V gene TRBV7-2, with 7 positions matching TRBD2. This CDR3 is 16 amino acids long. CDR1 and CDR2 from the germline V gene are SGHTA and FQGNSA. V dropped 1 base and J dropped 2; count of bases not matched to a gene: 6. CDR3 sequence reads: CASSLGGSPNTDTQYF. In DNA form, the CDR3 reads TGTGCCAGCAGCTTAGGCGGGAGTCCAAACACAGATACGCAGTATTTT.

CDR3: CSARYGGGYTF. DNA of the CDR3: TGCAGTGCTAGATACGGGGGAGGCTACACCTTC. The chain carries TRBV20-1 and TRBJ1-2; D is perhaps TRBD1 (5 bases). This CDR3 is built from 11 residues. Trimming removed 2 bases at V and 8 bases at J, with 9 bases between. From germline, CDR1 is DFQATT and CDR2 SNEGSKA (reference sequence).

The chain recombines TRBV4-1 with TRBJ2-6; 10 bases are a match to TRBD1. V was pared by 4 bases and J by 3 bases, with 9 bases of the junction left unmatched. CDR3 length: 18 residues. CDR1 and CDR2 from the germline V gene are MGHRA and YSYEKL. This chain's CDR3 is CASSRGQGVQGGANVLTF. The CDR3, as DNA: TGCGCCAGCAGCCGCGGACAGGGGGTTCAGGGTGGGGCCAACGTCCTGACTTTC.

V and J are TRBV5-1 and TRBJ2-7; the match to TRBD1 covers 7 bases. CDR3 length: 14 amino acids. V dropped 7 bases and J dropped 2; count of bases not matched to a gene: 9. Germline CDR1 is SGHRS and CDR2 is YFSETQ. The DNA for the CDR3 is TGCGCCAGCCGGGACAGTCTAGGACCCTACGAGCAGTACTTC. This sequence encodes CASRDSLGPYEQYF.

This chain connects TRBV19 to TRBJ1-1; D is undetermined. The CDR3 is 12 residues long. Germline V CDR1 and CDR2: LNHDA, SQIVND (reference sequence). V shed 4 bases and J shed 6 bases, with 9 bases lying between them. CDR3 amino acids: CASSNRVSEAFF. As DNA, the CDR3 is TGTGCCAGTAGTAATCGGGTATCTGAAGCTTTCTTT. The whole variable domain, remainder taken from reference TRBV19 and TRBJ1-1, is DGGITQSPKYLFRKEGQNVTLSCEQNLNHDAMYWYRQDPGQGLRLIYYSQIVNDFQKGDIAEGYSVSREKKESFPLTVTSAQKNPTAFYLCASSNRVSEAFFGQGTRLTVV.

The genes are TRBV27 and TRBJ1-5; 8 bases agree with TRBD1. The CDR3 extends over 17 amino acids. Trimming removed 5 bases from V and 0 bases from J; junction bases left unmatched: 9. Germline loops: CDR1 MNHEY, CDR2 SMNVEV (reference sequence). This CDR3 reads CASSPPPTGVSNQPQHF. CDR3 DNA: TGTGCCAGCAGTCCCCCCCCGACAGGGGTTAGCAATCAGCCCCAGCATTTT.

The J gene is TRBJ2-3, the V gene TRBV30, with 8 nucleotides matching TRBD2. J lost 3 bases, V lost 8 bases, and 13 bases had no gene match. Germline CDR1 GTSNPN, CDR2 SVGIG (reference sequence). CDR3 size: 15 residues. CDR3 nucleotide sequence: TGTGCCCTCGGGGGGGGGTCCCCCAGAACAGATACGCAGTATTTT. The encoded protein is CALGGGSPRTDTQYF.